The next 20 T cell receptor beta chains were all read from a single sample in a study of T cell repertoires in cytomegalovirus infection. Antigens for these TCRs are unknown. Each CDR3 protein gets one entry after TCRdb re-called the reads with MiXCR. The sample has about 920,000 distinct CDR3 sequences; approximately 30% are singletons. Source: cultured CD8+ T cells from PBMCs, taken from culture after CMV antigen stimulation. These receptor sequences come from a human donor in good health (CMV status not recorded). Some clones in this sample may be carry-over from other donors' samples.

Only a few counts were recorded for this clonotype. The chain employs TRBV29-1 and TRBJ1-2; 9 bases line up with TRBD1. The V gene end was trimmed by 6 bases and the J gene end by 10 bases; junction bases not matched to a gene: 6. This CDR3 is built from 11 residues. Germline V gives CDR1 SQVTM, CDR2 ANQGSEA. In nucleotides, the CDR3 is TGCAGCGTGTCCCGGGACAGGGTCTACACCTTC. It yields the protein CSVSRDRVYTF.

This clonotype was detected once. The V gene is TRBV29-1, the J gene TRBJ1-1; D is undetermined. The germline V gene has CDR1 SQVTM and CDR2 ANQGSEA. The ends were cut back, 0 bases at V and 10 bases at J, with 12 bases in the middle. The CDR3 is made up of 12 amino acids. The CDR3 loop reads CSVEDGGLGAFF. Written as DNA, the CDR3 is TGCAGCGTTGAAGACGGAGGTTTAGGAGCTTTCTTT.

At least ten counts were recorded for this clonotype. The chain links TRBV7-8 to TRBJ2-2; D possibly corresponds to TRBD2 (6 bases). Germline CDR1 is SGHVS and CDR2 is FQNEAQ. The CDR3 covers 12 residues. V lost 1 base and J lost 12, with 9 bases in between. CDR3 nucleotide sequence: TGTGCCAGCAGCTTAGAGACTAGAAAGCTGTTTTTT. It specifies CASSLETRKLFF.

This clonotype was observed a few times. V is TRBV7-6 and J is TRBJ2-3; D call uncertain. The germline V gene encodes CDR1 SGHVS and CDR2 FNYEAQ. The CDR3 spans 12 residues. Trimming cost V 5 bases and J 5 bases, with 8 bases left between them. CDR3 DNA sequence: TGTGCCAGCAGCCAAATGGGAGATACGCAGTATTTT. Translated: CASSQMGDTQYF. The full variable domain, in which reference TRBV7-6 and TRBJ2-3 provide the parts outside the CDR3, is GAGVSQSPRYKVTKRGQDVALRCDPISGHVSLYWYRQALGQGPEFLTYFNYEAQQDKSGLPNDRFSAERPEGSISTLTIQRTEQRDSAMYRCASSQMGDTQYFGPGTRLTVL.

The chain combines TRBV6-2 or TRBV6-3 with TRBJ1-1, with unresolved D. The CDR3 sequence is 14 residues long. The V gene lost 7 bases and the J gene lost 3 bases, with 15 bases spanning the gap. Germline CDR1 and CDR2: MNHEY and SVGEGT. In DNA, the CDR3 is TGTGCCAGCACCGGGTTAAACAGATACACTGAAGCTTTCTTT. Residues: CASTGLNRYTEAFF.

The chain links TRBV27 to TRBJ1-4, with 8 bases identical to TRBD1. The CDR3 loop spans 16 amino acids. With 2 bases clipped from V and 4 bases from J, the junction kept 6 bases outside the gene matches. Germline CDR1 MNHEY, CDR2 SMNVEV (reference sequence). As DNA, the CDR3 is TGTGCCAGCAGTTTACTCGGGACAGGCCTTAATGAAAAACTGTTTTTT. Residues: CASSLLGTGLNEKLFF.

This clonotype came up a few times. The V and J genes are TRBV7-9 and TRBJ1-4, with 7 bases identical to TRBD1. The trim removed 5 bases at V and 7 bases at J, leaving 4 bases unmatched. Germline V gives CDR1 SEHNR, CDR2 FQNEAQ (reference sequence). The CDR3 totals 13 residues. CDR3 in amino acids: CASSRDRVEKLFF. In DNA form, the CDR3 reads TGTGCCAGCAGCCGAGACAGGGTTGAAAAACTGTTTTTT.

This clonotype was seen more than once but under ten times. The CDR3 bases are TGTGCCAGTAGTGATCAGGGGGCAACTAATGAAAAACTGTTTTTT. Translated, it gives CASSDQGATNEKLFF. This sequence joins TRBV19 and TRBJ1-4; 7 nucleotides line up with TRBD1. J was trimmed by 0 bases and V by 5 bases; bases with no gene match: 3. From germline, CDR1 is LNHDA and CDR2 SQIVND (reference sequence). This CDR3 region has 15 residues.

As to this clonotype: It is likely a read error, because the conserved phenylalanine at the end of the CDR3 is missing. The gene calls are TRBV20-1 and TRBJ2-5; TRBD2 aligns across 8 bases. J lost 1 base, V lost 4 bases, and 2 bases had no gene match. Germline values: CDR1 DFQATT, CDR2 SNEGSKA (reference sequence). The CDR3 sequence is 13 residues long. The DNA for the CDR3 is TGCAGTGCTAAGACTAGCGCCCAAGAGACCCAGTACTTA. This codes for CSAKTSAQETQYL.

The chain is built from TRBV6-1 and TRBJ1-5, with unresolved D. The length of the CDR3 is 13 residues. Trimming shortened V by 1 base and J by 8 bases, and 9 bases separated the two germline ends. Germline V gene sequence: CDR1 MNHNS, CDR2 SASEGT. The CDR3 loop reads CASSEGHVKPQHF. The CDR3 DNA reads TGTGCCAGCAGTGAAGGCCATGTGAAGCCCCAGCATTTT.

In this sample, this clonotype turned up a few times. V usage is TRBV28 and J usage is TRBJ2-7, with D perhaps matching TRBD2 (6 bases). Germline assignment: CDR1 MDHEN and CDR2 SYDVKM. V was cut by 3 bases and J by 0 bases, with 9 bases left in between. The CDR3 has 14 residues. CDR3 in amino acids: CASSLGTLSYEQYV. CDR3 in DNA: TGTGCCAGCAGTTTGGGGACTCTCTCCTACGAGCAGTACGTC.

This chain joins TRBV10-2 and TRBJ2-3, with 8 bases that match TRBD2. CDR3 length equals 15 residues. Germline V gives CDR1 WSHSY, CDR2 SAAADI. J gave up 0 bases and V 6 bases, and 5 bases lay outside the gene matches. CDR3 coding DNA: TGCGCCAGCAGGGGGGCTAGCGGGAGCACAGATACGCAGTATTTT. Translating gives CASRGASGSTDTQYF.

The chain links TRBV5-4 to TRBJ1-6; no clear D. V lost 4 bases, J lost 0 bases, and 11 bases lay in between. The germline V gene encodes CDR1 SGHNT and CDR2 YYREEE (reference sequence). This CDR3 has 16 residues. The CDR3 is CASSRDGSSYNSPLHF. The DNA for the CDR3 is TGTGCCAGCAGCAGAGACGGAAGCTCCTATAATTCACCCCTCCACTTT.

This clonotype was seen repeatedly, ten times or more. The V call is TRBV7-2, the J call TRBJ1-4; D perhaps matches TRBD1 (6 bases). The CDR3 is 13 amino acids. Germline CDR1 reads SGHTA; CDR2 reads FQGNSA. V was shortened by 5 bases and J by 7 bases, with 11 bases between the two germline ends. CDR3 coding DNA: TGTGCCAGCAGCGTAAACAGGGTTGAAAAACTGTTTTTT. It yields the protein CASSVNRVEKLFF. Based on the CDR3 plus reference TRBV7-2 and TRBJ1-4, the full variable domain is GAGVSQSPSNKVTEKGKDVELRCDPISGHTALYWYRQSLGQGLEFLIYFQGNSAPDKSGLPSDRFSAERTGGSVSTLTIQRTQQEDSAVYLCASSVNRVEKLFFGSGTQLSVL.

The V call is TRBV4-3, the J call TRBJ1-5; D ambiguous. CDR1 and CDR2 from the germline V gene are LGHNA and YSLEER. This CDR3 comprises 13 residues. V lost 4 bases, J lost 4 bases, and 8 bases lay in between. This CDR3 reads CASSRELNQPQHF. In DNA, the CDR3 is TGCGCCAGCAGCCGAGAACTGAATCAGCCCCAGCATTTT.

A remark on this clonotype: The junction departs from germline at one end; a sequencing error may be responsible. The chain combines TRBV14 with TRBJ2-3, with D perhaps matching TRBD1 (6 bases). Germline V lookup: CDR1 SGHDN, CDR2 FVKESK. The CDR3 spans 14 residues. The CDR3 region has the DNA TGTGCCAACAGCGTCCTCCCGAGGGGGAATACGCAGTATTTT. Amino acids: CANSVLPRGNTQYF.

This clonotype has a handful of counts. The chain uses TRBV6-5 and TRBJ2-2; no clear D. Germline values: CDR1 MNHEY, CDR2 SVGAGI. V lost 3 bases and J lost 5, with 7 bases in between. The CDR3 has 13 amino acids. The DNA of the CDR3 is TGTGCCAGCAGTTATCACAAAACCGGGGAGCTGTTTTTT. Protein: CASSYHKTGELFF.

In its sample, this clonotype was seen a few times. This chain uses TRBV20-1 with TRBJ2-3; D is unresolved. The V gene's germline CDR1 is DFQATT and CDR2 SNEGSKA (reference sequence). The CDR3 covers 16 residues. V was trimmed by 0 bases and J by 2 bases, leaving 15 bases between them. The CDR3 here is CSARDGPPHFTDTQYF. CDR3 bases: TGCAGTGCTAGAGATGGGCCACCCCATTTCACAGATACGCAGTATTTT.

The rearrangement joins TRBV3-1 to TRBJ2-3, with 14 bases matching TRBD2. V was pared by 4 bases and J by 0 bases, with 9 bases of the junction left unmatched. This CDR3 is built from 19 residues. Looked up from germline, CDR1 is LGHDT and CDR2 is YNNKEL (reference sequence). CDR3 coding DNA: TGTGCCAGCAGCCGAGGGACTAGCGGGGGTACGGCTAGCACAGATACGCAGTATTTT. It encodes CASSRGTSGGTASTDTQYF.

The chain carries TRBV7-8 and TRBJ2-6; 7 bases agree with TRBD1. Germline V lookup: CDR1 SGHVS, CDR2 FQNEAQ. The V segment lost 5 bases and the J segment 4 bases; nucleotides outside the gene matches: 14. This CDR3 has 18 residues. The CDR3 region is CASSPKRAGRGGANVLTF. The CDR3 DNA reads as TGTGCCAGCAGCCCTAAACGGGCAGGCAGGGGGGGGGCCAACGTCCTGACTTTC.